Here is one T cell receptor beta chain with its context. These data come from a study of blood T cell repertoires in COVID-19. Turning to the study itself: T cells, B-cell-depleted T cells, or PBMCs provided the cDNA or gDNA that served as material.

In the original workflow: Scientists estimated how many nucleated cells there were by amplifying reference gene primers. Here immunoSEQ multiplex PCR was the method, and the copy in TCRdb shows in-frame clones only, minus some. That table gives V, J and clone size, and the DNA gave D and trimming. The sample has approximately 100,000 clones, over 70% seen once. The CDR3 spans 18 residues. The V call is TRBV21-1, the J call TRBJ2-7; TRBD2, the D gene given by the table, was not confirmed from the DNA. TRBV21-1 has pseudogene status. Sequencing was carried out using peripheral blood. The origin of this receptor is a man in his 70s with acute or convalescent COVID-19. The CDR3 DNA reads TGTGCCAGCAGCCATGCCCTCCGACTAGCGGGCCCATCCTACGAGCAGTACTTC. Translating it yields CASSHALRLAGPSYEQYF.